Below, 32 T cell receptor beta chains from the same sample are listed, as sequenced in a study of blood T cells in healthy people across ages. PCR was performed a second time for roughly 7 to 11 cycles using a sample-barcoded 5' primer and a J-beta primer mix. TCRdb re-derived calls from the 5' RACE reads in MiXCR, one entry per CDR3 protein. Counted here are roughly 500,000 distinct CDR3 sequences, 25% to 30% occurring once; the ten biggest clones make up roughly 18%. The sample comprised blood. These receptors originate from a woman in her seventies in good health.

V usage is TRBV29-1 and J usage is TRBJ1-1, with D maybe TRBD1 (5 bases). The CDR3 spans 14 residues. CDR1 SQVTM and CDR2 ANQGSEA come from the germline V gene. V was trimmed by 6 bases and J by 2 bases, leaving 16 bases between them. This CDR3 reads CSVPVQGTNTEAFF. CDR3 DNA: TGCAGCGTCCCCGTGCAGGGCACCAACACTGAAGCTTTCTTT.

Ten or more counts support this clonotype. The J gene is TRBJ2-2, the V gene TRBV6-2 or TRBV6-3; 7 bases agree with TRBD1. Germline loops: CDR1 MNHEY, CDR2 SVGEGT. The CDR3 loop spans 12 amino acids. Trimming removed 7 bases from V and 7 bases from J; junction bases left unmatched: 3. The CDR3 coding sequence is TGTGCCAGCATGAGGGGGCTCGGGGAGCTGTTTTTT. It codes for CASMRGLGELFF.

This clonotype came up a few times. The rearrangement links TRBV29-1 to TRBJ2-3, with 8 bases lining up with TRBD2. The CDR3 is 14 residues long. Germline V gives CDR1 SQVTM, CDR2 ANQGSEA. The V segment lost 5 bases and the J segment 3 bases; nucleotides outside the gene matches: 7. The CDR3 bases are TGCAGCGTTACTGGGACTAGAGGTACAGATACGCAGTATTTT. Translating it yields CSVTGTRGTDTQYF.

This clonotype was counted only a few times. The rearrangement joins TRBV6-6 to TRBJ2-7; 9 bases are a match to TRBD2. Unmatched junction bases numbered 5, after V lost 6 bases and J lost 2 bases. The germline V gene encodes CDR1 MNHNY and CDR2 SVGAGI (reference sequence). The CDR3 consists of 14 residues. DNA for the CDR3: TGTGCCAGCAGGTTAGCGGGGGTGACCTACGAGCAGTACTTC. It codes for CASRLAGVTYEQYF.

This clonotype has more than one count but fewer than ten. The J gene is TRBJ2-6, the V gene TRBV11-2; D is undetermined. CDR3 length equals 14 residues. Germline V gives CDR1 SGHAT, CDR2 FQNNGV. V was cut by 2 bases and J by 3 bases, with 5 bases left in between. The CDR3 spells CASSLSDGANVLTF. The CDR3 region has the DNA TGTGCCAGCAGCTTAAGTGATGGGGCCAACGTCCTGACTTTC.

The table lists this clonotype with a few counts. The chain employs TRBV7-3 and TRBJ1-6, with a weak D call TRBD1 (5 bases). CDR1 is SGHTA, CDR2 FQGTGA, per germline. The CDR3 runs 15 residues. V was pared by 2 bases and J by 10 bases, with 15 bases between. The CDR3 is CASSLSAGSGSPLHF. The CDR3 DNA is TGTGCCAGCAGCTTATCGGCAGGGTCAGGATCACCCCTCCACTTT.

In this sample, this clonotype turned up a few times. This rearrangement joins TRBV10-3 to TRBJ2-5; D perhaps matches TRBD1 (5 bases). The CDR3 runs 13 residues. V lost 10 bases, J lost 2 bases, and 14 bases lay in between. Germline assignment: CDR1 ENHRY and CDR2 SYGVKD. CDR3 coding DNA: TGTGCCAAGCGAAGGGGCCGACAAGAGACCCAGTACTTC. Translation gives CAKRRGRQETQYF.

This chain joins TRBV27 and TRBJ1-6, with 9 nucleotides matching TRBD1. This CDR3 spans 15 amino acids. The V and J ends lost 6 bases and 9 bases, in that order; junction bases with no gene match: 9. Germline V gives CDR1 MNHEY, CDR2 SMNVEV (reference sequence). The CDR3 DNA follows: TGTGCCAGCAGGGGGACAGGGAATTCAATTTCACCCCTCCACTTT. It translates to CASRGTGNSISPLHF.

The table lists this clonotype with a few counts. The V and J genes are TRBV12-3 or TRBV12-4 and TRBJ1-4; unclear D gene. Trimming took off 5 bases at V and 0 bases at J, with 13 bases between the two ends. The CDR3 is 16 amino acids. For the CDR3, the DNA is TGTGCCAGCAGTCTCCGGCAGAGTGCAACTAATGAAAAACTGTTTTTT. This gives the protein CASSLRQSATNEKLFF.

In this sample, this clonotype turned up a few times. The chain joins TRBV5-1 to TRBJ1-2, with 7 nucleotides matching TRBD1. Looked up from germline, CDR1 is SGHRS and CDR2 is YFSETQ. Trimming at V came to 2 bases and at J to 4 bases, leaving 2 bases not matched to a gene. The CDR3 has 13 residues. CDR3 in DNA: TGCGCCAGCAGCTTTGGGACAGTCTATGGCTACACCTTC. Its translation is CASSFGTVYGYTF.

This clonotype was picked up a small number of times. The genes are TRBV4-2 and TRBJ2-1; 9 bases line up with TRBD2. The germline V gene encodes CDR1 LGHNA and CDR2 YNFKEQ. The CDR3 totals 17 residues. J gave up 4 bases and V 7 bases, and 14 bases lay outside the gene matches. The DNA of the CDR3 is TGTGCCAGCAAGGGGAGCGGGGGGACCGGGGGTTACAATGAGCAGTTCTTC. This sequence encodes CASKGSGGTGGYNEQFF.

The chain links TRBV12-3 or TRBV12-4 to TRBJ2-3, with 7 bases fitting TRBD1. The CDR3 has 14 residues. Trimming at V came to 5 bases and at J to 6 bases, leaving 8 bases not matched to a gene. CDR3 sequence reads: CASSPLRDSDTQYF. The DNA for the CDR3 is TGTGCCAGCAGTCCCCTCCGGGACAGTGATACGCAGTATTTT.

This clonotype has a handful of counts. The rearrangement links TRBV18 to TRBJ2-3; 7 nucleotides line up with TRBD2. Germline V gives CDR1 KGHSH, CDR2 LQKENI. V was pared by 3 bases and J by 3 bases, with 3 bases of the junction left unmatched. This CDR3 contains 14 residues. The CDR3 protein is CASSPGAGTDTQYF. DNA of the CDR3: TGTGCCAGCTCACCGGGAGCGGGGACAGATACGCAGTATTTT.

The chain's CDR3 is CSAPLAGGPKNIQYF. CDR3 DNA sequence: TGCAGTGCCCCACTAGCGGGGGGGCCCAAAAACATTCAGTACTTC. The V call is TRBV20-1, the J call TRBJ2-4; TRBD2 aligns across 13 bases. The CDR3 contains 15 residues. Germline V gene sequence: CDR1 DFQATT, CDR2 SNEGSKA (reference sequence). V shed 6 bases and J 2 bases; nucleotides not matched to a gene: 4.

This chain joins TRBV29-1 and TRBJ1-1, with unresolved D. The CDR3 has 13 amino acids. Deletions cut 4 bases from V and 4 bases from J, with 13 bases between. Germline CDR1 is SQVTM and CDR2 is ANQGSEA. CDR3 nucleotide sequence: TGCAGCGTTGGAATCGGTAGAAGCACTGAAGCTTTCTTT. This encodes CSVGIGRSTEAFF.

In this sample, this clonotype turned up a few times. Since a much larger clone is just one base distant, this may be a read error. This CDR3 fails to terminate in the conserved phenylalanine or tryptophan, so it likely reflects a read error. The genes are TRBV20-1 and TRBJ2-3; unclear D gene. The CDR3 is 11 residues long. The V and J ends lost 4 bases and 5 bases respectively, with 7 bases between them. Germline V CDR1 and CDR2: DFQATT, SNEGSKA (reference sequence). The CDR3 sequence: CSATWGDTQYL. CDR3 in DNA: TGCAGTGCTACCTGGGGAGATACGCAGTATCTT.

The V and J genes are TRBV6-2 or TRBV6-3 and TRBJ1-1; possibly TRBD1 for D (6 bases). Germline V gene lookup returns CDR1 MNHEY and CDR2 SVGEGT. This CDR3 contains 12 residues. With 8 bases removed from V and 4 bases from J, the gap between germline ends came to 11 bases. CDR3 sequence: CASEGVGTEAFF. CDR3 DNA: TGTGCCAGCGAGGGGGTCGGCACTGAAGCTTTCTTT.

V gene TRBV12-3 or TRBV12-4 combines with J gene TRBJ2-5; 12 nucleotides line up with TRBD2. The last part of the DNA fits TRBJ2-1 better; the J call may be wrong. The CDR3 runs 15 residues. The CDR3 reads CASSAWTSGANEQFF. DNA of the CDR3: TGTGCCAGCAGTGCCTGGACTAGCGGGGCCAATGAGCAGTTCTTC.

This clonotype came up a few times. This chain joins TRBV13 and TRBJ2-3; TRBD2 matches at 9 bases. V gave up 0 bases and J gave up 6 bases; unmatched junction bases: 7. Germline assignment: CDR1 PRHDT and CDR2 FYEKMQ (reference sequence). CDR3 length: 16 amino acids. In DNA form, the CDR3 reads TGTGCCAGCAGCTTAGGACCACCGACTAGCGGCGATACGCAGTATTTT. Protein sequence: CASSLGPPTSGDTQYF.

There are many counts of this clonotype. The chain uses TRBV7-8 and TRBJ2-3; TRBD2 might be the D (5 bases). Germline CDR1 SGHVS, CDR2 FQNEAQ. Between the trimmed V and J ends, which lost 3 bases and 2 bases, there was a span of 9 bases. This CDR3 spans 14 amino acids. As DNA, the CDR3 is TGTGCCAGCAGCTTCGGACTGAACACAGATACGCAGTATTTT. Protein product: CASSFGLNTDTQYF.

The V gene is TRBV5-1, the J gene TRBJ2-5; weak D call: TRBD1 (6 bases). The tail of the sequence fits TRBJ2-7 better, so the J call may be wrong. Germline CDR1 is SGHRS and CDR2 is YFSETQ. This CDR3 comprises 15 residues. The CDR3 region is CASSLPGQERNEQYF. In DNA, the CDR3 is TGCGCCAGCAGCTTACCGGGACAAGAGCGGAACGAGCAGTACTTC.

This clonotype was recorded a few times. The V gene is TRBV7-2, the J gene TRBJ2-5; possible D gene TRBD2, 6 bases. Germline V CDR1 and CDR2: SGHTA, FQGNSA. The V and J ends lost 5 bases and 5 bases respectively, with 15 bases between them. The CDR3 extends over 14 amino acids. The CDR3 is CASSRDGGIETQYF. DNA for the CDR3: TGTGCCAGCAGCAGGGACGGGGGTATCGAGACCCAGTACTTC.

About this clonotype: The junction departs from the called germline gene at one end, perhaps through a read error. The chain carries TRBV7-2 and TRBJ1-2; a weak D match, TRBD1 (5 bases). Germline values: CDR1 SGHTA, CDR2 FQGNSA. This CDR3 is 14 amino acids long. Here the CDR3 reads CASSLDGGNYGYAF. As DNA, the CDR3 is TGTGCCAGCAGCTTAGATGGGGGGAACTATGGCTACGCCTTC.

The chain has TRBV11-1 and TRBJ2-3; no reliable D call. CDR3 length: 15 amino acids. In germline, CDR1 is SGHAT, CDR2 FQDESV (reference sequence). Between the trimmed V and J ends, which lost 6 bases and 4 bases, there was a span of 17 bases. The DNA for the CDR3 is TGTGCCAGCAGAGGTAAAGAGAGGATTGCAGATACGCAGTATTTT. Protein sequence: CASRGKERIADTQYF.

The rearrangement links TRBV3-1 to TRBJ1-2; D unresolved. CDR1 and CDR2 (germline): LGHDT, YNNKEL (reference sequence). CDR3 size: 13 residues. V lost 0 bases to trimming and J lost 7 bases, with 9 bases between them. CDR3 region: CASSQDYRAGYTF. In DNA, the CDR3 is TGTGCCAGCAGCCAAGACTATCGGGCTGGCTACACCTTC.

This clonotype was picked up a small number of times. The J gene is TRBJ2-7, the V gene TRBV20-1; D is possibly TRBD1 or TRBD2 (5 bases each). Germline CDR1 DFQATT, CDR2 SNEGSKA (reference sequence). Trimming cost V 1 base and J 0 bases, with 10 bases left between them. The CDR3 is 14 residues long. The CDR3 region is CSARVGDSSYEQYF. CDR3 nucleotides: TGCAGTGCTAGAGTGGGGGATAGCTCCTACGAGCAGTACTTC.

This clonotype turned up a few times. The chain is built from TRBV7-2 and TRBJ1-3; TRBD1 matches at 11 bases. The CDR3 contains 20 residues. Germline CDR1 SGHTA, CDR2 FQGNSA. V shed 4 bases and J 0 bases; nucleotides not matched to a gene: 14. CDR3 loop: CASSSRYGTGGQRSGNTIYF. CDR3 sequence (DNA): TGTGCCAGCAGCTCACGATACGGGACAGGGGGTCAACGCTCTGGAAACACCATATATTTT.

The gene calls are TRBV18 and TRBJ2-2; D is possibly TRBD1 (6 bases). Germline V lookup: CDR1 KGHSH, CDR2 LQKENI. The CDR3 consists of 16 residues. Trimming shortened V by 6 bases and J by 0 bases, and 14 bases separated the two germline ends. Written as DNA, the CDR3 is TGTGCCAGCTCGCTCGGACAGCCCGCGAACACCGGGGAGCTGTTTTTT. Protein: CASSLGQPANTGELFF.

The chain carries TRBV7-2 and TRBJ2-4; possible D gene TRBD1, 6 bases. CDR3 length: 16 residues. Germline CDR1 SGHTA, CDR2 FQGNSA. Trimming left V 5 bases short and J 1 base short, with 15 bases between. CDR3 loop: CASSVGGALAKNIQYF. CDR3 DNA sequence: TGTGCCAGCAGCGTAGGGGGAGCTTTGGCCAAAAACATTCAGTACTTC.

This chain connects TRBV20-1 to TRBJ2-4; the match to TRBD2 covers 9 bases. J lost 0 bases, V lost 5 bases, and 2 bases had no gene match. This CDR3 comprises 14 residues. Germline CDR1 is DFQATT and CDR2 is SNEGSKA (reference sequence). CDR3 DNA: TGCAGTGCTGGCGGGAGGGGAGCCAAAAACATTCAGTACTTC. Its protein product is CSAGGRGAKNIQYF.

This rearrangement joins TRBV5-1 to TRBJ2-2; D ambiguous. Germline V gene sequence: CDR1 SGHRS, CDR2 YFSETQ. V dropped 0 bases and J dropped 0 bases, with 6 bases sitting between them. The CDR3 has 15 residues. The CDR3 loop reads CASSLAGSNTGELFF. The DNA for the CDR3 is TGCGCCAGCAGCTTGGCGGGCTCGAACACCGGGGAGCTGTTTTTT. Supplemented by reference TRBV5-1 and TRBJ2-2, the full variable domain reads KAGVTQTPRYLIKTRGQQVTLSCSPISGHRSVSWYQQTPGQGLQFLFEYFSETQRNKGNFPGRFSGRQFSNSRSEMNVSTLELGDSALYLCASSLAGSNTGELFFGEGSRLTVL.

CDR3 loop: CASSRATKVSLHF. CDR3 nucleotides: TGTGCCAGCAGTCGTGCGACAAAGGTATCTCTCCACTTT. The gene calls are TRBV3-1 and TRBJ1-6; D unclear. The germline CDR1 and CDR2 sequences are LGHDT and YNNKEL (reference sequence). There are 13 residues in the CDR3. V lost 6 bases to trimming and J lost 16 bases, with 19 bases between them.